These T cell receptor beta chains were read from a single sample in a study of shared clonotypes between healthy human individuals. Profiling relied on immunoSEQ multiplex PCR, and the TCRdb table lists in-frame clones only, not all of them. The table lists millions of clones, roughly nine tenths of them singletons. The specimen was naive CD4+ T cells sorted from blood. The receptors were sampled from a man between 18 and 29 years old in good health. CDR3s include the opening cysteine and the closing phenylalanine or tryptophan. A D gene is named only where the DNA matches it firmly. Where a row states a size, it is once, few, many or the class of an expanded clone; other rows omit it.

J: TRBJ2-7
D: -
size: -
V: TRBV18
DNA: TGTGCCAGCTCGAAAACAGACTCCTACGAGCAGTACTTC
CDR3: CASSKTDSYEQYF

J: TRBJ1-1
D: -
size: -
V: TRBV28
DNA: TGTGCCAGCAGTACCGGACATTCTGAAGCTTTCTTT
CDR3: CASSTGHSEAFF

J: TRBJ1-4
D: -
size: -
V: TRBV2
DNA: TGTGCCAGCAGTGAACTCAGGGCCGCTAATGAAAAACTGTTTTTT
CDR3: CASSELRAANEKLFF

J: TRBJ2-7
D: TRBD2
size: -
V: TRBV5-1
DNA: TGCGCCAGCAGACCCGGGGTAGCGGGTTCCTCCTACGAGCAGTACTTC
CDR3: CASRPGVAGSSYEQYF

J: TRBJ1-6
D: -
size: -
V: TRBV9
DNA: TGTGCCAGCAGCGTAGACGGCAGTGATAATTCACCCCTCCACTTT
CDR3: CASSVDGSDNSPLHF

J: TRBJ2-2
D: -
size: -
V: TRBV25-1
DNA: TGTGCCAGCCAGATGGCAGGGAACACCGGGGAGCTGTTTTTT
CDR3: CASQMAGNTGELFF

J: TRBJ2-3
D: -
size: -
V: TRBV7-2
DNA: TGTGCCAGCAGCTTACAAAGGGTTGATACGCAGTATTTT
CDR3: CASSLQRVDTQYF

J: TRBJ1-5
D: -
size: -
V: TRBV10-3
DNA: TGTGCCATCACCCAGGGGCTCGGTAGCAATCAGCCCCAGCATTTT
CDR3: CAITQGLGSNQPQHF

J: TRBJ2-1
D: -
size: -
V: TRBV7-2
DNA: TGTGCCAGCAGCTTAGTTCTCCCTTACAATGAGCAGTTCTTC
CDR3: CASSLVLPYNEQFF

J: TRBJ2-6
D: -
size: once
V: TRBV7-2
DNA: TGTGCCAGCAGCTTGGGACATATCTCTGGGGCCAACGTCCTGACTTTC
CDR3: CASSLGHISGANVLTF

J: TRBJ1-6
D: -
size: few
V: TRBV27
DNA: TGTGCCAGCAGTTCCCTACAGCTAGATAATTCACCCCTCCACTTT
CDR3: CASSSLQLDNSPLHF

J: TRBJ1-6
D: TRBD1
size: -
V: TRBV7-9
DNA: TGTGCCAGCAGCCGAATTCAGGGGGCGCGGGATTCACCCCTCCACTTT
CDR3: CASSRIQGARDSPLHF

J: TRBJ1-1
D: -
size: -
V: TRBV11-1
DNA: TGTGCCAGCAGCCCCCGGGACACCCGGTTAGTGGCTTTCTTT
CDR3: CASSPRDTRLVAFF

J: TRBJ1-3
D: -
size: -
V: TRBV30
DNA: TGTGCCTCGTCCCCAGGGGAAAGTTCCCCTGGAAACACCATATATTTT
CDR3: CASSPGESSPGNTIYF

J: TRBJ2-3
D: TRBD2
size: -
V: TRBV9
DNA: TGTGCCAGCAGCCCCCCCCGGGGGGGCACAGATACGCAGTATTTT
CDR3: CASSPPRGGTDTQYF

J: TRBJ1-4
D: -
size: -
V: TRBV6-6
DNA: TGTGCCAGCCTCCCCGGGACGGCTCATGAAAAACTGTTTTTT
CDR3: CASLPGTAHEKLFF

J: TRBJ2-1
D: TRBD2
size: -
V: TRBV5-4
DNA: TGTGCCAGCAGGGCCGGACTAGCGAATTACAATGAGCAGTTCTTC
CDR3: CASRAGLANYNEQFF

J: TRBJ1-2
D: TRBD1
size: few
V: TRBV13
DNA: TGTGCCAGCAGCCCATTCCCGGGACAGCTATATGGCTACACCTTC
CDR3: CASSPFPGQLYGYTF